This T cell receptor beta chain appears in the sequencing data of a study of control samples from healthy donors and cancer patients. The table came from immunoSEQ multiplex PCR; TCRdb's copy has only in-frame clones and leaves some out. The data show some 45,000 clones, approximately 89% seen once. The material sequenced was PBMCs. The sequence came from a woman in her forties with head and neck cancer.

The CDR3 loop is CASRGTGQGSNEQYF. DNA of the CDR3: TGTGCCAGCAGGGGAACGGGACAGGGATCTAACGAGCAGTACTTC. The chain links TRBV28 to TRBJ2-7, with TRBD1 identical over 9 bases. The CDR3 loop spans 15 amino acids. The ends lost 6 bases at V and 5 bases at J; junction bases unmatched: 11. CDR1 MDHEN and CDR2 SYDVKM come from the germline V gene.